A selection of T cell receptor beta chains follows, all from one sample in a study of metastatic and nonmetastatic thyroid tumors. TCRdb re-analyzed the PCR reads through MiXCR. The repertoire holds 45,000 or so clones, about 4.3% seen once, with roughly a tenth in the top ten. Sequencing was done on a sample of blood. These receptors were taken from a female donor with papillary thyroid cancer or a benign thyroid nodule (not recorded which). Some clones in this sample may be carry-over from other donors' samples. CDR3s include the opening cysteine and the closing phenylalanine or tryptophan. The order of the fields is V gene, clone size, D gene, J gene, CDR3 DNA, CDR3 protein. D genes are given only for firm matches. Some rows mark clone size as missing; the rest say once, few, many or name a class of expanded clone.

>TRBV19|.|.|TRBJ2-2
TGTGCCAGTAGTCCTTCAGGATGGGACGGGGTGACCGTGGAGCTGTTTTTT
CASSPSGWDGVTVELFF
>TRBV11-1|many|.|TRBJ2-1
TGTGCCAGCAGCCCGGATGAGAATGAGCAGTTCTTC
CASSPDENEQFF
>TRBV24-1|many|.|TRBJ2-6
TGTGCCACCGGGCACAGGTACTCTGGGGCCAACGTCCTGACTTTC
CATGHRYSGANVLTF
>TRBV11-3|many|TRBD1|TRBJ1-1
TGTGCCAGCAGCGACAGGGGTGCGGGCACTGAAGCTTTCTTT
CASSDRGAGTEAFF
>TRBV7-9|many|.|TRBJ2-7
TGTGCCAGCAGACAGGACTCCTACGAGCAGTACTTC
CASRQDSYEQYF
>TRBV6-1|medium-sized|.|TRBJ1-6
TGTGCCAGCATCACAAGGTCCAGTTCACCCCTCCACTTT
CASITRSSSPLHF
>TRBV6-2/TRBV6-3|few|.|TRBJ1-1
TGTGCCAGCAGTCAATCTACCCCTGGGAACACTGAAGCTTTCTTT
CASSQSTPGNTEAFF
>TRBV28|.|.|TRBJ2-1
TGTGCCAGCAGTCCACTACCTCGAACAGGGATCACCTACAATGAGCAGTTCTTC
CASSPLPRTGITYNEQFF
>TRBV30|once|.|TRBJ2-6
TGTACCTGGAGTTCCTCTGGGGCCAACGTCCTGACTTTC
CTWSSSGANVLTF
>TRBV24-1|.|.|TRBJ1-2
TGTGCCACCAGTGATTTGGGGGGAGCTGGCTACACCTTC
CATSDLGGAGYTF
>TRBV7-8|many|.|TRBJ2-5
TGTGCCAGCAGAAGCAGGGAGACCCAGTACTTC
CASRSRETQYF
>TRBV19|few|TRBD2|TRBJ2-1
TGTGCCAGTAGTATAGTCGGGACTATGTACAATGAGCAGTTCTTC
CASSIVGTMYNEQFF
>TRBV20-1|few|.|TRBJ1-5
TGCAGTGCGGGCATGAGCAATCAGCCCCAGCATTTT
CSAGMSNQPQHF
>TRBV5-1|few|.|TRBJ2-5
TGCGCCAGCAGCTTGTACCCCGGACTCCTCCAAGAGAACCAGTACTTC
CASSLYPGLLQENQYF
>TRBV3-1|many|.|TRBJ1-1
TGTGCCAGCAGCCAAAAACCATCTCTGGCAGGGCGCATCTTCACTGAAGCTTTCTTT
CASSQKPSLAGRIFTEAFF
>TRBV19|.|.|TRBJ2-6
TGTGCCAGTAGGCAAATATCTGGGGCCAACGTCCTGACTTTC
CASRQISGANVLTF
>TRBV5-1|many|.|TRBJ2-2
TGCGCCAGCAGCTTGGCAGGCCCCGGGACCCCGAACACCGGGGAGCTGTTTTTT
CASSLAGPGTPNTGELFF
>TRBV28|few|.|TRBJ2-5
TGTGCCAGCAGTTTAAGATGGTCAGGAGGACCCCAAGAGACCCAGTACTTC
CASSLRWSGGPQETQYF
>TRBV6-2/TRBV6-3|medium-sized|.|TRBJ2-7
TGTGCCAGCACCCCCCGGGTGGACGGGGGCTACGAGCAGTACTTC
CASTPRVDGGYEQYF
>TRBV10-3|many|TRBD2|TRBJ2-3
TGTGCCATCAGTGAGTTGGGACTAGCGGGCACAGATACGCAGTATTTT
CAISELGLAGTDTQYF
>TRBV6-4|many|.|TRBJ1-5
TGTGCCAGCAGTGAAGGTTCGGGGAGCAATCAGCCCCAGCATTTT
CASSEGSGSNQPQHF
>TRBV7-6|.|TRBD1|TRBJ1-4
TGTGCCAGCACCCCGGTAGTGGCAGGGGGCAGGGTGAATGGAAAACTGTTTTTT
CASTPVVAGGRVNGKLFF
>TRBV12-3/TRBV12-4|few|.|TRBJ2-2
TGTGCCAGCAGAGAGAACACCGGGGAGCTGTTTTTT
CASRENTGELFF
>TRBV11-1|many|.|TRBJ2-5
TGTGCCAGCAGCTTAGTAGGGGGGCAGGTTACGGAGACCCAGTACTTC
CASSLVGGQVTETQYF
>TRBV19|.|.|TRBJ2-6
TGTGCCAGTAGGCAACTCACTGAGGCCAACGTCCTGACTTTC
CASRQLTEANVLTF
>TRBV9|many|.|TRBJ2-3
TGTGCCAGCAGCGTTCAGGGGAGCACAGATACGCAGTATTTT
CASSVQGSTDTQYF
>TRBV19|.|.|TRBJ1-6
TGTGCCAGTAGTATTTCGATGTGGGATTCACCCCTCCACTTT
CASSISMWDSPLHF
>TRBV20-1|many|TRBD2|TRBJ2-1
TGCAGTGCTTTCAGCGGGAGTACCCTTGGGAATGAGCAGTTCTTC
CSAFSGSTLGNEQFF
>TRBV28|.|TRBD2|TRBJ2-1
TGTGCCAGCAGTCATCCCAAAGCGGGAGGGCCCGACAATGAGCAGTTCTTC
CASSHPKAGGPDNEQFF
>TRBV6-1|few|.|TRBJ1-6
TGTGCCAGCAGTGAATACGACGGACATAATTCACCCCTCCACTTT
CASSEYDGHNSPLHF
>TRBV11-2|many|.|TRBJ2-5
TGTGCCAGCAGCTTAGATAACGGAGCCCAAGAGACCCAGTACTTC
CASSLDNGAQETQYF
>TRBV7-6|.|TRBD1|TRBJ1-1
TGTGCCAGCAGGCAGGGACAGTGGTTGAACACTGAAGCTTTCTTT
CASRQGQWLNTEAFF
>TRBV9|.|TRBD2|TRBJ2-2
TGTGCCAGAAGCATAGGGGAGGGTCTACCCGGGGAGCTGTTTTTT
CARSIGEGLPGELFF
>TRBV9|many|.|TRBJ2-5
TGTGCCAGCAGCGTAGTGCAGACTCAAGAGACCCAGTACTTC
CASSVVQTQETQYF
>TRBV20-1|medium-sized|TRBD1|TRBJ1-5
TGCAGTGCTTCACCAGGACAGGGAGACGCTCAGCCCCAGCATTTT
CSASPGQGDAQPQHF